This T cell receptor beta chain was found in a study of radiotherapy plus CTLA-4 blockade in lung cancer. Study in general: With 30% to 40% of patients having disease control, objective responses were seen in roughly 18%.

This clone was picked up one time. Its antigen is currently unknown. Method: immunoSEQ multiplex PCR; TCRdb's copy keeps in-frame clones and lacks some. The repertoire holds tens of thousands of clones, about 78% seen once, with approximately 3.9% in the top ten. General study results and limits: According to reports, early shifts in blood T cell clones, alongside interferon-beta, forecast response most accurately. Radiotherapy was combined with ipilimumab, and tumor-derived TCR clones then expanded in blood.

Receiving focal radiation plus CTLA-4 blockade with ipilimumab were patients who had chemo-refractory metastatic non-small-cell lung cancer. This sequence originates from a human donor with non-small cell lung cancer who had a partial response to radiotherapy plus ipilimumab. Some clones in this sample may be carry-over from other donors' samples. Sequenced material: peripheral blood, taken from a patient treated with radiotherapy plus ipilimumab.

Written as DNA, the CDR3 is TGTGCCAGTAGTCCGGGGGTAGGACGATCCTACGAGCAGTACTTC. This gives the protein CASSPGVGRSYEQYF. This sequence joins TRBV19 and TRBJ2-5; a possible D gene is TRBD2 (6 bases). The J call is in doubt because the DNA end fits TRBJ2-7 better. This CDR3 comprises 15 residues. Germline loops: CDR1 LNHDA, CDR2 SQIVND (reference sequence).